This T cell receptor beta chain came from a study of cytomegalovirus exposure and HLA in healthy donors. Both 60 Vbeta primers and 13 Jbeta primers went into the PCR. Profiling relied on immunoSEQ multiplex PCR, and the TCRdb table lists in-frame clones only, not all of them. The sample lists roughly 100,000 clones; roughly three quarters were seen once. The V gene's germline CDR1 is SGHRS and CDR2 YFSETQ. With 7 bases clipped from V and 4 bases from J, the junction kept 8 bases outside the gene matches. There are 15 residues in the CDR3. Only one count was recorded for this clone. Its antigen remains unidentified. Study results and limitations: As was reported, the HLA-A and HLA-B alleles of most subjects were accurately predicted from TCR beta sequences.

This receptor was identified in a middle-aged man in good health and CMV-seronegative. The chain uses TRBV5-1 and TRBJ2-6; 7 bases are shared with TRBD1. The sequenced sample was PBMCs. For the CDR3, the DNA is TGCGCCAGCGCCGTGACAGGGTCAGGGGCCAACGTCCTGACTTTC. This translates into CASAVTGSGANVLTF.